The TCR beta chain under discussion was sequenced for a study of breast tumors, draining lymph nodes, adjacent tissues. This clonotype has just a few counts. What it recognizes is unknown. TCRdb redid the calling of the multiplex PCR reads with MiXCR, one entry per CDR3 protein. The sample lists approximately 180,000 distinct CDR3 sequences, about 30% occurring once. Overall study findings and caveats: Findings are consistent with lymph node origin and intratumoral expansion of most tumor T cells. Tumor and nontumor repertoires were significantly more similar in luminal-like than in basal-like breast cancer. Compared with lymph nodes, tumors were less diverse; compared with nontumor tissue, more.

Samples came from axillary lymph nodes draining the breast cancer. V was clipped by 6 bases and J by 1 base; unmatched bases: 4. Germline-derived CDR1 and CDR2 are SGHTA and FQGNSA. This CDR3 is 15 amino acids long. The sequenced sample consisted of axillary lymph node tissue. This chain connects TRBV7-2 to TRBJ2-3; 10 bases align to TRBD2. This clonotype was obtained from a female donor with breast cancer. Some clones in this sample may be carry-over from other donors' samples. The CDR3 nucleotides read TGTGCCAGCAGACGTAGCGGGGGGCGCACAGATACGCAGTATTTT. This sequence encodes CASRRSGGRTDTQYF. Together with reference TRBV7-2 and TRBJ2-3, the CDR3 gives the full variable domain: GAGVSQSPSNKVTEKGKDVELRCDPISGHTALYWYRQSLGQGLEFLIYFQGNSAPDKSGLPSDRFSAERTGGSVSTLTIQRTQQEDSAVYLCASRRSGGRTDTQYFGPGTRLTVL.